One T cell receptor (beta chain) is described in this entry. These data come from a study of T cell responses to AZD1222 COVID-19 vaccine. The CDR3 is made up of 14 amino acids. The V end lost 4 bases, the J end lost 4 bases, and 13 bases lay between the germline ends. The germline CDR1 and CDR2 sequences are WNHNN and SYGVQD (reference sequence). Sequenced by immunoSEQ multiplex PCR; TCRdb stores in-frame clones only, minus some. The sample yields approximately 70,000 clones, 75% to 85% seen once. The rearrangement links TRBV10-1 to TRBJ2-5; D is undetermined. The starting material was peripheral blood, obtained on day 0 of AZD1222 vaccination. This TCR came from an adult in good health. The CDR3 sequence: CASSGGYHGETQYF. In nucleotides, the CDR3 is TGCGCCAGCAGTGGTGGTTACCATGGAGAGACCCAGTACTTC.